Detailed here is one T cell receptor beta chain. Its antigen is undetermined. This specimen belongs to a study of blood T cells in healthy people across ages. Donors were healthy Caucasian individuals from Russia aged about 6 to 95. Points from the study as a whole: A strong correlation was found between TCR beta diversity and the percentage of naive T cells.

Sample-barcoded 5' priming and a J-beta primer mix drove a second PCR of 7 to 11 cycles. The template-switch adaptor was a 5' adaptor with 12 random nucleotides. It tagged each cDNA molecule. TCRdb re-derived calls from the 5' RACE reads in MiXCR, one entry per CDR3 protein. The sample holds roughly 800,000 distinct CDR3 sequences; more than 45% are singletons and the top ten take about 20%. Deletions cut 8 bases from V and 5 bases from J, with 13 bases between. The CDR3 consists of 14 residues. Germline V gene data show CDR1 as MNHEY and CDR2 as SVGEGT. The TCR comes from a man aged 25-45 years in good health. Sequenced: blood. The gene calls are TRBV6-2 or TRBV6-3 and TRBJ1-6, with D uncertain. CDR3 nucleotide sequence: TGTGCCAGCGGTCGGTCGACGAATAATTCACCCCTCCACTTT. It codes for CASGRSTNNSPLHF.